This entry concerns a single TCR beta chain. Its antigen is currently unknown. Noted time point: newly diagnosed GD, antithyroid drugs for less than 3 months. From RNA extracted from PBMCs, the TCR library was made. This sample was taken from a study of regulatory T cells in long-lasting Graves disease. Study observations and caveats: Favored usage of TRBV28, TRBJ1-2 and TRBJ2-5 was recorded in persistent disease.

TCR beta libraries were built with iRepertoire HTBI primers and Arm-PCR of CDR3 regions. A single record per CDR3 protein comes from TCRdb applying MiXCR to the multiplex PCR reads. The repertoire holds hundreds of thousands of distinct CDR3 sequences, with 16% as singletons. The CDR3 is 12 amino acids. Trimming pared 3 bases from V and 5 bases from J, leaving 4 bases between. Germline V gene lookup returns CDR1 PRHDT and CDR2 FYEKMQ (reference sequence). This sample was shared with a second study, whose subject was T cells in Graves' hyperthyroidism and ophthalmopathy.

The chain couples TRBV13 to TRBJ2-2; D is unclear. The sample consisted of peripheral blood mononuclear cells (PBMCs), taken at new diagnosis, from a patient treated with antithyroid drugs. The TCR originated in a man aged 35 to 55 with Graves disease. The chain's CDR3 is CASSFHTGELFF. As DNA, the CDR3 is TGTGCCAGCAGCTTCCATACCGGGGAGCTGTTTTTT.